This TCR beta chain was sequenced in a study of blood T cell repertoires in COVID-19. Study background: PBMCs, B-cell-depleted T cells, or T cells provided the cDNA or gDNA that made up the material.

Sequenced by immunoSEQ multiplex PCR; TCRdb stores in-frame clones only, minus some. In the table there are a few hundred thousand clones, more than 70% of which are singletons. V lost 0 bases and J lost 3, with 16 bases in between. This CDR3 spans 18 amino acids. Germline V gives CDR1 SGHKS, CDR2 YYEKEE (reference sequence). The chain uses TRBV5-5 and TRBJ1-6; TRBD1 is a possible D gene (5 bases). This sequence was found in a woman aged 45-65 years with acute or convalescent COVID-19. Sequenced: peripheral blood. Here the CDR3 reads CASSLAGGVAHYNSPLHF. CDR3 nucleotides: TGTGCCAGCAGCTTGGCCGGGGGGGTAGCCCACTATAATTCACCCCTCCACTTT.